The rows below give T cell receptor beta chains drawn from one sample of a study of T cells in localized non-small cell lung cancer. Profiled with immunoSEQ multiplex PCR; TCRdb holds only in-frame clones, not every one. The repertoire holds about 36,000 clones, with roughly 89% as singletons. The sequenced sample was peripheral blood, obtained before any cancer treatment. The receptors were gathered from a woman between 35 and 70 years old with stage I lung adenocarcinoma. Both conserved end residues are part of each CDR3. The D gene is left open where the match is weak. Rows may omit the clone size; those that give it use once, few, many or a size class.

cdr3_aa | cdr3_nt | d_call | clone_size | cdr3_length | j_call | v_call
CAWSVGLGGGVQETQYF | TGTGCCTGGAGTGTAGGGCTTGGCGGGGGGGTCCAAGAGACCCAGTACTTC | TRBD2 | NA | 17 | TRBJ2-5 | TRBV30
CASSPGTGDTNEQFF | TGTGCCAGCAGCCCCGGGACAGGGGACACCAATGAGCAGTTCTTC | TRBD1 | NA | 15 | TRBJ2-1 | TRBV28
CASSQGQGSSPLHF | TGCGCCAGCAGCCAGGGACAGGGAAGTTCACCCCTCCACTTT | TRBD1 | NA | 14 | TRBJ1-6 | TRBV4-1
CASRGQGNTIYF | TGTGCCAGCAGAGGACAGGGAAACACCATATATTTT | NA | NA | 12 | TRBJ1-3 | TRBV2
CASSPADRRGANVLTF | TGTGCCAGCAGTCCCGCGGACAGGAGGGGGGCCAACGTCCTGACTTTC | TRBD1 | NA | 16 | TRBJ2-6 | TRBV6-4
CAGSLPGGFYGYTF | TGTGCCGGCAGTTTACCAGGGGGATTCTATGGCTACACCTTC | TRBD1 | NA | 14 | TRBJ1-2 | TRBV28
CASSLVSQGAIEQYF | TGTGCCAGCAGCTTAGTCTCACAGGGGGCGATCGAGCAGTACTTC | TRBD1 | NA | 15 | TRBJ2-7 | TRBV7-2
CASSLVNPTDTQYF | TGCGCCAGCAGCTTGGTCAATCCCACAGATACGCAGTATTTT | NA | NA | 14 | TRBJ2-3 | TRBV5-1
CASSFNSLQETQYF | TGTGCCAGCAGCTTCAACAGTTTACAAGAGACCCAGTACTTC | NA | NA | 14 | TRBJ2-5 | TRBV7-6
CASSFKDRGRNYEQYF | TGTGCCAGCAGCTTCAAGGACAGGGGGCGAAACTACGAGCAGTACTTC | TRBD1 | NA | 16 | TRBJ2-7 | TRBV7-8
CASSLDAGSNNEQFF | TGTGCCAGCAGCTTGGACGCGGGTTCCAACAATGAGCAGTTCTTC | NA | once | 15 | TRBJ2-1 | TRBV5-4
CASSGRTGFTGELFF | TGTGCCAGCAGCGGCCGGACAGGGTTTACCGGGGAGCTGTTTTTT | TRBD1 | NA | 15 | TRBJ2-2 | TRBV9
CASSPRDTGELFF | TGTGCCAGCAGCCCGCGGGACACCGGGGAGCTGTTTTTT | NA | few | 13 | TRBJ2-2 | TRBV5-5
CASNRGRGTDTQYF | TGTGCCAGCAACAGGGGGCGCGGCACAGATACGCAGTATTTT | TRBD1 | once | 14 | TRBJ2-3 | TRBV2
CASSGLGKSYNSPLHF | TGTGCCAGCAGTGGCCTGGGGAAGTCCTATAATTCACCCCTCCACTTT | NA | NA | 16 | TRBJ1-6 | TRBV2
CASSLPGTYNEQFF | TGTGCCAGCAGCTTACCTGGTACATACAATGAGCAGTTCTTC | NA | NA | 14 | TRBJ2-1 | TRBV7-2
CAISERGGYSYEQYF | TGTGCCATCAGTGAGAGGGGTGGGTATTCCTACGAGCAGTACTTC | NA | once | 15 | TRBJ2-7 | TRBV10-3
CASSIRTGGYEQYF | TGTGCCAGCAGTATCCGGACAGGGGGCTACGAGCAGTACTTC | TRBD1 | NA | 14 | TRBJ2-7 | TRBV27
CASSHKEGGMRGYTF | TGCGCCAGCAGCCACAAGGAAGGTGGGATGAGAGGCTACACCTTC | NA | NA | 15 | TRBJ1-2 | TRBV5-1
CASSVQGGRDEQFF | TGTGCCAGCAGTGTTCAAGGGGGTAGGGATGAGCAGTTCTTC | NA | NA | 14 | TRBJ2-1 | TRBV6-4
CASSEVGSSNIQYF | TGTGCCAGCAGTGAAGTCGGGAGCTCAAACATTCAGTACTTC | NA | NA | 14 | TRBJ2-4 | TRBV6-1
CASSVGRSSYEQYF | TGTGCCAGCAGCGTAGGCCGCAGCTCCTACGAGCAGTACTTC | NA | NA | 14 | TRBJ2-7 | TRBV9
CASRTGSDTQYF | TGTGCCAGCAGGACAGGGTCCGATACGCAGTATTTT | TRBD1 | once | 12 | TRBJ2-3 | TRBV2
CATSRDRTLRISGNTIYF | TGTGCCACCAGCAGAGATCGTACACTGCGGATCTCTGGAAACACCATATATTTT | NA | NA | 18 | TRBJ1-3 | TRBV15
CASSVTSGYNEQFF | TGTGCCAGCTCAGTCACTAGCGGTTACAATGAGCAGTTCTTC | TRBD2 | NA | 14 | TRBJ2-1 | TRBV18
CASSLASGGGYGYTF | TGTGCCAGCAGCTTAGCATCAGGGGGGGGCTATGGCTACACCTTC | TRBD1 | NA | 15 | TRBJ1-2 | TRBV7-2
CASLGLGRTAEAFF | TGTGCCAGCCTAGGGTTGGGGCGGACGGCAGAAGCTTTCTTT | NA | NA | 14 | TRBJ1-1 | TRBV28
CASSYGLAGGQSYEQYF | TGTGCCAGCAGCTACGGACTAGCGGGGGGACAATCCTACGAGCAGTACTTC | TRBD2 | NA | 17 | TRBJ2-7 | TRBV5-6
CASSVTGMSQYLHF | TGTGCCAGCAGTGTAACAGGGATGTCCCAATACCTGCATTTT | NA | NA | 14 | TRBJ1-5 | TRBV2
CASSLTGLGASGYGYTF | TGTGCCAGCAGCTTAACTGGGTTGGGAGCTTCGGGATATGGCTACACCTTC | NA | once | 17 | TRBJ1-2 | TRBV11-3
CASSTGGARWGNTIYF | TGTGCCAGCAGTACTGGAGGGGCGAGGTGGGGAAACACCATATATTTT | NA | NA | 16 | TRBJ1-3 | TRBV6-6
CASSISTGVYNSPLHF | TGTGCCAGTAGTATCTCTACAGGGGTGTATAATTCACCCCTCCACTTT | TRBD1 | NA | 16 | TRBJ1-6 | TRBV19
CASNAQGSGNTEAFF | TGCGCCAGCAACGCACAGGGTTCTGGCAACACTGAAGCTTTCTTT | NA | NA | 15 | TRBJ1-1 | TRBV5-1
CASSQVGSDTQYF | TGCGCCAGCAGCCAAGTCGGGTCAGATACGCAGTATTTT | NA | NA | 13 | TRBJ2-3 | TRBV4-3
CATQRGQGSEKLFF | TGTGCCACCCAACGGGGACAGGGGAGTGAAAAACTGTTTTTT | TRBD1 | NA | 14 | TRBJ1-4 | TRBV2
CASSREGWNYGYTF | TGCGCCAGCAGCCGGGAAGGGTGGAACTATGGCTACACCTTC | NA | NA | 14 | TRBJ1-2 | TRBV4-1
CASSLEVNTEAFF | TGTGCCAGCAGCTTGGAGGTGAACACTGAAGCTTTCTTT | NA | few | 13 | TRBJ1-1 | TRBV5-4
CASSPGGVLGEQYF | TGTGCCAGCTCACCCGGAGGGGTTTTGGGCGAGCAGTACTTC | NA | NA | 14 | TRBJ2-7 | TRBV18
CAWSVQGNQPQHF | TGTGCCTGGAGTGTACAGGGCAATCAGCCCCAGCATTTT | NA | NA | 13 | TRBJ1-5 | TRBV30
CASSLMGQGDTEAFF | TGTGCCAGCAGCTTGATGGGACAGGGGGACACTGAAGCTTTCTTT | TRBD1 | NA | 15 | TRBJ1-1 | TRBV5-8
CASSQDSFFQPQHF | TGTGCCAGCAGTCAAGACAGTTTTTTTCAGCCCCAGCATTTT | NA | NA | 14 | TRBJ1-5 | TRBV7-2
CASSLIGSEQYF | TGTGCCAGCAGTTTAATCGGCAGCGAGCAGTACTTC | NA | NA | 12 | TRBJ2-7 | TRBV28
CASSLTGTAKNIQYF | TGCGCCAGCAGCTTGACAGGGACAGCCAAAAACATTCAGTACTTC | NA | once | 15 | TRBJ2-4 | TRBV5-1
CASNLDRTLYQPQHF | TGTGCCAGCAACCTAGACCGCACTCTTTATCAGCCCCAGCATTTT | NA | NA | 15 | TRBJ1-5 | TRBV6-1
CASSSSLPANYGYTF | TGTGCCAGCAGTTCTTCATTGCCCGCTAACTATGGCTACACCTTC | NA | NA | 15 | TRBJ1-2 | TRBV2
CASSTRTSVQYF | TGTGCCAGCAGCACAAGGACGTCTGTGCAGTACTTC | NA | NA | 12 | TRBJ2-7 | TRBV11-2
CASSSQAGIHIEKLFF | TGTGCCAGCAGCTCACAGGCGGGGATTCATATTGAAAAACTGTTTTTT | NA | NA | 16 | TRBJ1-4 | TRBV5-5
CASSLVVALGNEQFF | TGCGCCAGCAGCTTGGTAGTAGCGTTAGGCAATGAGCAGTTCTTC | NA | NA | 15 | TRBJ2-1 | TRBV5-1
CASSNNTEAFF | TGTGCCAGCAGCAACAACACTGAAGCTTTCTTT | NA | few | 11 | TRBJ1-1 | TRBV5-6
CASSLGGQGNEKLFF | TGTGCCAGCAGTTTAGGGGGACAGGGTAATGAAAAACTGTTTTTT | TRBD1 | NA | 15 | TRBJ1-4 | TRBV28
CASSRDHYEQYF | TGTGCCAGCAGCCGGGACCACTACGAGCAGTACTTC | NA | NA | 12 | TRBJ2-7 | TRBV5-4
CASSAGQGGSPLHF | TGTGCCAGCAGCGCTGGACAGGGGGGATCACCCCTCCACTTT | TRBD1 | few | 14 | TRBJ1-6 | TRBV5-4
CAISESPQLAGRPQFF | TGTGCCATCAGTGAGTCGCCCCAACTAGCGGGGAGACCACAGTTCTTC | TRBD2 | NA | 16 | TRBJ2-1 | TRBV10-3
CASSAGATVEAFF | TGTGCCAGCTCAGCGGGGGCGACCGTTGAAGCTTTCTTT | NA | once | 13 | TRBJ1-1 | TRBV16
CASSPTGGRNSPLHF | TGTGCCAGCAGCCCCACGGGGGGCAGAAATTCACCCCTCCACTTT | NA | NA | 15 | TRBJ1-6 | TRBV11-3
CAWSIYGRLKNIQYF | TGTGCCTGGAGTATATACGGGAGACTCAAAAACATTCAGTACTTC | NA | NA | 15 | TRBJ2-4 | TRBV30
CASSLGYETQYF | TGTGCCAGCAGCTTGGGGTACGAGACCCAGTACTTC | NA | NA | 12 | TRBJ2-5 | TRBV7-2
CASSLGAGGLETQYF | TGTGCCAGCAGCTTGGGGGCAGGGGGCTTAGAGACCCAGTACTTC | TRBD1 | NA | 15 | TRBJ2-5 | TRBV5-4
CASSLPGASQPQHF | TGTGCCAGCAGCCTTCCGGGGGCAAGTCAGCCCCAGCATTTT | NA | NA | 14 | TRBJ1-5 | TRBV28
CASSLRGPNTGELFF | TGCGCCAGCAGCCTCAGGGGACCGAACACCGGGGAGCTGTTTTTT | NA | NA | 15 | TRBJ2-2 | TRBV5-1